Listed here are 10 T cell receptor beta chains from one sample, sequenced in a study of blood T cell repertoires in COVID-19. The repertoire was sequenced with immunoSEQ multiplex PCR; TCRdb's copy has only in-frame clones and lacks some. In the table there are roughly 74,000 clones, 80% to 90% of which are singletons. Sample: peripheral blood. These receptors came from a woman aged 80 or over with active or convalescent COVID-19.

The rearrangement uses TRBV3-1 (or the pseudogene TRBV3-2) and TRBJ2-4, with 8 bases that match TRBD2. The length of the CDR3 is 17 residues. After removal of 0 bases from V and 0 bases from J, the junction contained 4 bases not matched to a gene. In germline, CDR1 is LGHDT, CDR2 YNNKEL (reference sequence). CDR3 bases: TGTGCCAGCAGCCAAGATGCCGGGGGGGTAGCCAAAAACATTCAGTACTTC. Translated: CASSQDAGGVAKNIQYF.

The genes are TRBV14 and TRBJ2-1, with unresolved D. Germline-derived CDR1 and CDR2 are SGHDN and FVKESK. The CDR3 sequence is 14 residues long. V lost 1 base and J 0 bases, leaving 4 bases between the germline ends. CDR3 loop: CASSQASSYNEQFF. The CDR3 DNA is TGTGCCAGCAGCCAAGCCAGCTCCTACAATGAGCAGTTCTTC.

The chain has TRBV6-5 and TRBJ2-2; D remains ambiguous. The V gene lost 7 bases and the J gene lost 5 bases, with 8 bases spanning the gap. In germline, CDR1 is MNHEY, CDR2 SVGAGI. The length of the CDR3 is 12 residues. CDR3 in amino acids: CASKRGTGELFF. CDR3 bases: TGTGCCAGCAAAAGAGGAACCGGGGAGCTGTTTTTT.

The rearrangement joins TRBV5-1 to TRBJ2-3; the D gene is possibly TRBD1 (5 bases). Germline V gene lookup returns CDR1 SGHRS and CDR2 YFSETQ. CDR3 length: 12 residues. The V and J ends lost 3 bases and 7 bases respectively, with 9 bases between them. CDR3: CASSSTEYTQYF. The DNA for the CDR3 is TGCGCCAGCAGCTCGACAGAGTATACGCAGTATTTT.

The chain recombines TRBV7-2 with TRBJ2-3, with D uncertain. CDR3 length: 14 residues. Germline CDR1 and CDR2: SGHTA and FQGNSA. V was shortened by 2 bases and J by 0 bases, with 6 bases between the two germline ends. In nucleotides, the CDR3 is TGTGCCAGCAGCTTATCCCGTAGCACAGATACGCAGTATTTT. Protein: CASSLSRSTDTQYF.

J is TRBJ2-4 and V is TRBV2; 7 positions match TRBD2. CDR1 is SNHLY and CDR2 is FYNNEI in the germline V gene. V gave up 1 base and J gave up 7 bases; unmatched junction bases: 7. The CDR3 loop spans 15 amino acids. The CDR3: CASSEEGRGGNIQYF. The CDR3 DNA is TGTGCCAGCAGTGAAGAAGGGAGGGGCGGGAACATTCAGTACTTC. The entire variable domain, with the rest obtained from reference TRBV2 and TRBJ2-4, is as follows: EPEVTQTPSHQVTQMGQEVILRCVPISNHLYFYWYRQILGQKVEFLVSFYNNEISEKSEIFDDQFSVERPDGSNFTLKIRSTKLEDSAMYFCASSEEGRGGNIQYFGAGTRLSVL.

The CDR3 protein is CASSRQGGNQPQHF. Here the CDR3 DNA reads TGCGCCAGCAGCCGACAGGGGGGTAATCAGCCCCAGCATTTT. The V and J genes are TRBV5-1 and TRBJ1-5; TRBD1 agrees at 9 bases. CDR3 length: 14 residues. Germline assignment: CDR1 SGHRS and CDR2 YFSETQ. The V gene end was trimmed by 4 bases and the J gene end by 4 bases; junction bases not matched to a gene: 3. The entire variable domain, with the rest obtained from reference TRBV5-1 and TRBJ1-5, is as follows: KAGVTQTPRYLIKTRGQQVTLSCSPISGHRSVSWYQQTPGQGLQFLFEYFSETQRNKGNFPGRFSGRQFSNSRSEMNVSTLELGDSALYLCASSRQGGNQPQHFGDGTRLSIL.

The genes are TRBV18 and TRBJ2-1; D not certain. Trimming shortened V by 5 bases and J by 7 bases, and 6 bases separated the two germline ends. The CDR3 runs to 11 residues. Germline loops: CDR1 KGHSH, CDR2 LQKENI. CDR3 nucleotides: TGTGCCAGCTCAATCCAGAATGAGCAGTTCTTC. Translating it yields CASSIQNEQFF.

CDR3 nucleotide sequence: TGTGCCTGGATCGGTGGGCCTTCAGATACGCAGTATTTT. It encodes CAWIGGPSDTQYF. This chain connects TRBV30 to TRBJ2-3, with unresolved D. Per germline, CDR1 GTSNPN and CDR2 SVGIG (reference sequence). The CDR3 is made up of 13 amino acids. Between the trimmed V and J ends, which lost 4 bases and 4 bases, there was a span of 12 bases.

V and J are TRBV15 and TRBJ2-1, with 12 bases identical to TRBD2. The germline V gene encodes CDR1 LNHNV and CDR2 YYDKDF (reference sequence). V dropped 0 bases and J dropped 2; count of bases not matched to a gene: 2. CDR3 size: 17 residues. This chain's CDR3 is CATSRDLAGGAYNEQFF. Here the CDR3 DNA reads TGTGCCACCAGCAGAGACCTAGCGGGGGGGGCCTACAATGAGCAGTTCTTC.